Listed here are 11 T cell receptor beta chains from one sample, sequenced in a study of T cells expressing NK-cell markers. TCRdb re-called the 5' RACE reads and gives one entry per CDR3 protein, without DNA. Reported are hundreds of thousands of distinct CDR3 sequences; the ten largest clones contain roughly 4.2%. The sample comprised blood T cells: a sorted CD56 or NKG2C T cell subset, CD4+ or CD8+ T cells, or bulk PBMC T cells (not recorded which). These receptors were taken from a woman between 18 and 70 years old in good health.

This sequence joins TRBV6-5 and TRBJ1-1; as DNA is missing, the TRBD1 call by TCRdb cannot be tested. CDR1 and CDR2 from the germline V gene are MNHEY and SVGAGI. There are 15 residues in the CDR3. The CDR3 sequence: CASSYEDRGRTEAFF.

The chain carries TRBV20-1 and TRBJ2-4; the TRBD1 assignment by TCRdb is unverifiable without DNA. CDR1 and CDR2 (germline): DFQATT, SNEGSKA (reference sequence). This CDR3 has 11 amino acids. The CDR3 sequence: CSSQEENIQYF.

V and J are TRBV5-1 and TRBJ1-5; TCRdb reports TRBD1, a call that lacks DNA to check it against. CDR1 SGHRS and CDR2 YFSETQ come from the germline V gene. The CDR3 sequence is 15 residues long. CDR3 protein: CASSLEGTPDQPQHF.

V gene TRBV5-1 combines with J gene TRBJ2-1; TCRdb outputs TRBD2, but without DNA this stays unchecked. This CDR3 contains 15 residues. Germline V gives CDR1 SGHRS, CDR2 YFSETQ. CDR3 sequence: CASQSVSGAYNEQFF.

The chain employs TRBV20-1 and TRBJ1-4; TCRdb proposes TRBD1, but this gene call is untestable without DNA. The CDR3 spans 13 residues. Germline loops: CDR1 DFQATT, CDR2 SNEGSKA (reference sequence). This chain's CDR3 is CSAGRGGGEKLFF.

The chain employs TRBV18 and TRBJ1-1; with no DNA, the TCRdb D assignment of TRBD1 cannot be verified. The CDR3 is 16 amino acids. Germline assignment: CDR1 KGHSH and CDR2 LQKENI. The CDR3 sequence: CASSPASGTEHTEAFF.

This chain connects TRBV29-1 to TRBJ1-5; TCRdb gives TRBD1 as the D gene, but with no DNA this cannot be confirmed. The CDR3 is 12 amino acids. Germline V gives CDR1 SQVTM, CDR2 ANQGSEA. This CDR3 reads CSAGDSNQPQHF.

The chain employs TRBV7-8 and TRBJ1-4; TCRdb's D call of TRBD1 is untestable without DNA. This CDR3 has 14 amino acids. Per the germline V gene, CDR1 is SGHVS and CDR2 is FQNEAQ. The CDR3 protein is CASRPGRINEKLFF.

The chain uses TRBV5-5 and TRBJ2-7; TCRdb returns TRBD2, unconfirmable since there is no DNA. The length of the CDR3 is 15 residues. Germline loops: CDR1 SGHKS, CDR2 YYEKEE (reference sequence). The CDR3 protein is CASSPGAGRTYEQYF.

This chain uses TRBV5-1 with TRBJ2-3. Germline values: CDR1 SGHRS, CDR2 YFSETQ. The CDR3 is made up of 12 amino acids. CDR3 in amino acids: CASSRGSDTQYF.

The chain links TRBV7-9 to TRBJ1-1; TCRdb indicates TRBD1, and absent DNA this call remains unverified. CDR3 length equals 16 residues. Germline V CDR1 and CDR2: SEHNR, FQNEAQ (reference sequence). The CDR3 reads CASSSKGGRMNTEAFF.